These 14 T cell receptor beta chains came from one sample sequenced in a study of early T cells in non-severe SARS-CoV-2 infection. TCRdb redid the calling of the 5' RACE reads with MiXCR, one entry per CDR3 protein. The sample has tens of thousands of distinct CDR3 sequences, 4.6% seen once. The source material was whole blood, sampled at baseline. The receptors come from an adult who was a healthcare worker with PCR-confirmed SARS-CoV-2 infection or an uninfected control (not recorded which).

This rearrangement joins TRBV6-2 or TRBV6-3 to TRBJ2-3, with D perhaps assigned TRBD1 or TRBD2 (5 bases each). Germline CDR1 MNHEY, CDR2 SVGEGT. V gave up 0 bases and J gave up 1 base, with 8 bases separating them. This CDR3 contains 15 residues. The CDR3: CASSYSLGGTDTQYF. DNA of the CDR3: TGTGCCAGCAGTTACTCACTAGGGGGCACAGATACGCAGTATTTT.

Ten or more counts support this clonotype. The rearrangement joins TRBV20-1 to TRBJ2-1, with 12 bases identical to TRBD2. CDR1 is DFQATT, CDR2 SNEGSKA, per germline (reference sequence). The J segment lost 4 bases and the V segment lost 6 bases, leaving 7 bases of the junction unmatched. This CDR3 is 15 amino acids long. This chain's CDR3 is CSASKTSGSYNEQFF. As DNA, the CDR3 is TGCAGTGCCAGTAAGACTAGCGGGAGTTACAATGAGCAGTTCTTC.

This clonotype is classed as medium-sized (0.01 to 0.1%). This chain links TRBV29-1 with TRBJ1-2; D ambiguous. The CDR3 spans 14 residues. V dropped 8 bases and J dropped 1 base, with 17 bases sitting between them. Germline-derived CDR1 and CDR2 are SQVTM and ANQGSEA. CDR3 amino acids: CSTSKRLNNYGYTF. CDR3 bases: TGCAGCACTTCGAAGAGGCTGAATAACTATGGCTACACCTTC.

In nucleotides, the CDR3 is TGTGCCAGCAGCCCCAAGATAACACTAGCGGGAGATGACAATGAGCAGTTCTTC. Amino acids: CASSPKITLAGDDNEQFF. This rearrangement joins TRBV3-1 to TRBJ2-1; 11 bases are shared with TRBD2. The CDR3 length is 18 residues. Looked up from germline, CDR1 is LGHDT and CDR2 is YNNKEL (reference sequence). The junction had 13 bases not matched to a gene; V was cut back by 4 bases and J by 5 bases.

Many counts were recorded for this clonotype. V usage is TRBV6-1 and J usage is TRBJ2-7; a possible D gene is TRBD1 (6 bases). The CDR3 runs 15 residues. The V gene's germline CDR1 is MNHNS and CDR2 SASEGT. The V and J ends lost 4 bases and 3 bases respectively, with 16 bases between them. CDR3 region: CASSGRGQLNYEQYF. Written as DNA, the CDR3 is TGTGCCAGCAGTGGCCGGGGACAATTGAACTACGAGCAGTACTTC.

This clonotype was seen many times. The chain employs TRBV14 and TRBJ2-7, with D maybe TRBD2 (7 bases). V was trimmed by 1 base and J by 7 bases, leaving 23 bases between them. The CDR3 is made up of 17 amino acids. Germline V lookup: CDR1 SGHDN, CDR2 FVKESK. The CDR3 here is CASSQGFTGGPVFEQYF. CDR3 DNA sequence: TGTGCCAGCAGCCAAGGTTTTACGGGGGGCCCGGTTTTTGAGCAGTACTTC.

Ten or more counts support this clonotype. The chain employs TRBV3-1 and TRBJ2-1; D possibly uses TRBD1 or TRBD2 (7 bases each). This CDR3 spans 18 amino acids. Germline V CDR1 and CDR2: LGHDT, YNNKEL (reference sequence). V was cut by 3 bases and J by 4 bases, with 22 bases left in between. The CDR3 DNA reads TGTGCCAGCAGCCACTCCCCCCTGACAGGGACTATATACAATGAGCAGTTCTTC. Protein: CASSHSPLTGTIYNEQFF.

The chain links TRBV5-1 to TRBJ2-3; the D is unclear. CDR1 and CDR2 from the germline V gene are SGHRS and YFSETQ. This CDR3 region has 14 residues. Trimming cost V 2 bases and J 2 bases, with 9 bases left between them. The CDR3 DNA is TGCGCCAGCAGCTTAAGGGCAACCACAGATACGCAGTATTTT. This gives the protein CASSLRATTDTQYF.

This clonotype was counted a few times. This rearrangement joins TRBV5-4 to TRBJ1-6, with TRBD1 identical over 7 bases. Germline trimming cut 2 bases from V and 4 bases from J; bases unmatched to any gene: 6. Germline CDR1 is SGHNT and CDR2 is YYREEE (reference sequence). There are 16 residues in the CDR3. In DNA form, the CDR3 reads TGTGCCAGCAGCTTTCTGCAGGGGGTTTATAATTCACCCCTCCACTTT. Translated: CASSFLQGVYNSPLHF.

This clonotype has ten or more counts. The chain links TRBV10-3 to TRBJ2-3, with D hard to call. This CDR3 has 13 amino acids. V lost 7 bases and J 2 bases, leaving 10 bases between the germline ends. Germline CDR1 reads ENHRY; CDR2 reads SYGVKD. This chain's CDR3 is CAITPGATDTQYF. The CDR3 DNA follows: TGTGCCATCACCCCAGGCGCCACAGATACGCAGTATTTT.

This clonotype was detected many times. The J gene is TRBJ1-5, the V gene TRBV10-3; maybe TRBD1 (5 bases). The CDR3 length is 13 residues. Germline CDR1 reads ENHRY; CDR2 reads SYGVKD. V was pared by 3 bases and J by 7 bases, with 10 bases between. The CDR3 spells CAISDRGGQPQHF. DNA for the CDR3: TGTGCCATCAGTGATAGGGGAGGGCAGCCCCAGCATTTT.

By its share, this clonotype is medium-sized. The chain couples TRBV20-1 to TRBJ2-5; D may be TRBD1 or TRBD2 (5 bases each). Trimming took off 0 bases at V and 5 bases at J, with 7 bases between the two ends. The CDR3 contains 12 residues. Germline V CDR1 and CDR2: DFQATT, SNEGSKA (reference sequence). The CDR3 protein is CSAREGVETQYF. The CDR3 DNA follows: TGCAGTGCTAGAGAGGGGGTGGAGACCCAGTACTTC.

This clonotype was picked up many times. The CDR3 loop reads CASSSRDRSYEQYF. Written as DNA, the CDR3 is TGTGCCAGCAGCAGCCGGGACAGGTCCTACGAGCAGTACTTC. The chain joins TRBV13 to TRBJ2-7; 8 bases are a match to TRBD1. Germline lookup yields CDR1 PRHDT and CDR2 FYEKMQ (reference sequence). The CDR3 totals 14 residues. The J segment lost 1 base and the V segment lost 5 bases, leaving 4 bases of the junction unmatched.

In its sample, this clonotype was seen many times. The chain employs TRBV4-3 and TRBJ1-2, with D unclear. Germline V gives CDR1 LGHNA, CDR2 YSLEER. Between the trimmed V and J ends, which lost 5 bases and 1 base, there was a span of 8 bases. The CDR3 length is 13 residues. In DNA, the CDR3 is TGCGCCAGCAGCGACGACCTTAACTATGGCTACACCTTC. Translation gives CASSDDLNYGYTF.